The clone carrying this TCR beta chain was observed a handful of times. The antigen is undetermined. The sample is drawn from a study of cytomegalovirus exposure and HLA in healthy donors. Study-wide background: Of all 398 donors who were genotyped, 81% belonged to the Caucasian-associated ancestry cluster. Study observations and caveats: The Asian-associated ancestry cluster reportedly had fewer N-insertions than the approximately 610-donor mean in a later analysis. Common viral pathogens were later found to be apparently linked to several of the most significant clusters. A missense variant in DCLRE1C was later tied to TCR beta V- and J-gene trimming.

PCR was performed using 60 Vbeta and 13 Jbeta primers. Assay: immunoSEQ multiplex PCR; the TCRdb copy retains only in-frame clones and omits some. The sample lists roughly 120,000 clones, roughly four fifths occurring once. The CDR3 has 12 residues. Germline lookup yields CDR1 SGHAT and CDR2 FQNNGV. With V trimmed by 5 bases and J by 3 bases, 1 base remained unmatched. This rearrangement joins TRBV11-2 to TRBJ2-7; 7 nucleotides align to TRBD1. The sequence derives from a woman under 40 in good health and CMV-seronegative. Material: PBMCs. This CDR3 is CASSPGGYEQYF. CDR3 DNA sequence: TGTGCCAGCAGCCCAGGGGGCTACGAGCAGTACTTC.